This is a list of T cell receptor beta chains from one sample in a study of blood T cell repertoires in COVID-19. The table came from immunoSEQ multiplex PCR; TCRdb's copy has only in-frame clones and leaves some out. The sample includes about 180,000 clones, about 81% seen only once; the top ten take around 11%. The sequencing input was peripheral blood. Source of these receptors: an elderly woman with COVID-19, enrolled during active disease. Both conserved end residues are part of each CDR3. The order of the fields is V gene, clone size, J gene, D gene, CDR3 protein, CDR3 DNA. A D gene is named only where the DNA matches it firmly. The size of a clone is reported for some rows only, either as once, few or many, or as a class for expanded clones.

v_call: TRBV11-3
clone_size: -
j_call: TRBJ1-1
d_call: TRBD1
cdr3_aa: CASSHTGGAPGEAFF
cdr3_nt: TGTGCCAGCAGTCACACAGGGGGGGCCCCTGGTGAAGCTTTCTTT

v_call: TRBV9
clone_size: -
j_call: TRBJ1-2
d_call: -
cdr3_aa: CASSVGVGLAANYGYTF
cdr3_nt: TGTGCCAGCAGCGTAGGGGTAGGGTTAGCGGCTAACTATGGCTACACCTTC

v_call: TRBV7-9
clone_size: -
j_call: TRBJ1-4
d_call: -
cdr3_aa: CASSFSATNEKLFF
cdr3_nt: TGTGCCAGCAGCTTTTCCGCAACTAATGAAAAACTGTTTTTT

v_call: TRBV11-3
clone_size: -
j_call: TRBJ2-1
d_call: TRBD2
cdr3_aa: CASSLSAGGLREQFF
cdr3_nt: TGTGCCAGCTCCTTGTCCGCGGGGGGGCTCAGGGAGCAGTTCTTC

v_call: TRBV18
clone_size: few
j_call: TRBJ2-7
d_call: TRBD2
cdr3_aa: CASSPGLEYEQYF
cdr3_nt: TGTGCCAGCTCACCAGGACTAGAGTACGAGCAGTACTTC

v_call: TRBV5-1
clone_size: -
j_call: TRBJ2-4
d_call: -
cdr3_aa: CASSLEGVSDIQYF
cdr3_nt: TGCGCCAGCAGCTTGGAAGGAGTGTCCGACATTCAGTACTTC

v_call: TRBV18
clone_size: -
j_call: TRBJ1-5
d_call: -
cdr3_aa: CASSPSRQPNQPQHF
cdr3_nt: TGTGCCAGCTCACCATCAAGACAGCCTAATCAGCCCCAGCATTTT

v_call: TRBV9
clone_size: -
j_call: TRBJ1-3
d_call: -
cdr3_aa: CASSPTGFPGDTIYF
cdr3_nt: TGTGCCAGCAGTCCAACAGGGTTCCCAGGGGACACCATATATTTT

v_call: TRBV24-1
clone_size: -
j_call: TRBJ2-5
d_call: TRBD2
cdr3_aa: CATSEPGGMETQYF
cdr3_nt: TGTGCCACCAGTGAACCGGGGGGGATGGAGACCCAGTACTTC

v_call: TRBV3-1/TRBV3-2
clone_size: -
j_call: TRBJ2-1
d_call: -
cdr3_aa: CASSQIVGRAYNEQFF
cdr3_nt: TGTGCCAGCAGCCAAATCGTCGGGAGAGCCTACAATGAGCAGTTCTTC

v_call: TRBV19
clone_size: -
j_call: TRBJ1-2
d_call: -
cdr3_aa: CASSSWARNDGYTF
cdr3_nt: TGTGCCAGTAGTTCCTGGGCCCGAAACGATGGCTACACCTTC

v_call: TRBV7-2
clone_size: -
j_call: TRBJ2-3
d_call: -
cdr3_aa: CASSPLGGTDTQYF
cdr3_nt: TGTGCCAGCAGCCCCCTAGGGGGTACAGATACGCAGTATTTT

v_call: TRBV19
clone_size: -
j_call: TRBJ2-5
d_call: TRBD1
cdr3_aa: CASSIRQGDQETQYF
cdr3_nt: TGTGCCAGTAGTATTAGACAGGGGGACCAAGAGACCCAGTACTTC

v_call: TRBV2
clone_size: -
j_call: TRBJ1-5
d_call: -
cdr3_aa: CASTSYSNQPQHF
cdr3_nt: TGTGCCAGCACAAGCTATAGCAATCAGCCCCAGCATTTT

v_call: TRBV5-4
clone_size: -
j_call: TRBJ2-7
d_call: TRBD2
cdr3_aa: CASSLERERVAFGYEQYF
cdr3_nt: TGTGCCAGCAGCTTGGAGCGGGAGCGGGTGGCTTTTGGTTACGAGCAGTACTTC

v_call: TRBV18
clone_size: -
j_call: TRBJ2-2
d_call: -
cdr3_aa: CASSPNAGELFF
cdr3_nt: TGTGCCAGCTCACCTAATGCCGGGGAGCTGTTTTTT

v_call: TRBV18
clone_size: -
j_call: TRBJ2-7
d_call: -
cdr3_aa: CASSGSSASYEQYF
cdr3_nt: TGTGCCAGCTCCGGGTCTAGCGCCTCCTACGAGCAGTACTTC

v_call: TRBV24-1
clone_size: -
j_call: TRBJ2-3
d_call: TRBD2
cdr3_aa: CATSDRLAKGHGTDTQYF
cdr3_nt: TGTGCCACCAGTGATCGACTAGCAAAGGGTCATGGGACAGATACGCAGTATTTT

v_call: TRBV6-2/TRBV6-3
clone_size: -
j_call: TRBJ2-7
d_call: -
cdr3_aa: CASSYAEYEDEQYF
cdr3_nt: TGTGCCAGCAGTTACGCGGAGTACGAGGACGAGCAGTACTTC

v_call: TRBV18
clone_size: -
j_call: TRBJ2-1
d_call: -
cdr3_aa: CASSPPHSSYNEQFF
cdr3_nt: TGTGCCAGCTCACCACCCCACAGCTCCTACAATGAGCAGTTCTTC

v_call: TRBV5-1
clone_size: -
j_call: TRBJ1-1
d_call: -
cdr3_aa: CASSLVGGRNTEAFF
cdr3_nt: TGCGCCAGCAGCTTGGTCGGGGGGAGAAACACTGAAGCTTTCTTT

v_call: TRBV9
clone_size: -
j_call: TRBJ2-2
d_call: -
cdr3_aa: CASSVAGTNTGELFF
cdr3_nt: TGTGCCAGCAGCGTAGCAGGGACGAACACCGGGGAGCTGTTTTTT

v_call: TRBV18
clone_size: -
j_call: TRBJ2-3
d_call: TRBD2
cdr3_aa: CASSAAGGPTDTQYF
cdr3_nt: TGTGCCAGCTCCGCGGCGGGAGGGCCCACAGATACGCAGTATTTT

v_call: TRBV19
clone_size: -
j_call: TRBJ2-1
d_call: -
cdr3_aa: CASSIGTASSYNEQFF
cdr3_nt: TGTGCCAGTAGTATTGGGACTGCCAGCTCCTACAATGAGCAGTTCTTC

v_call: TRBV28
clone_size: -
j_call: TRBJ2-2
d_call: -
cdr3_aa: CASRRGPRTGELFF
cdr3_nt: TGTGCCAGTAGAAGGGGCCCGAGGACCGGGGAGCTGTTTTTT

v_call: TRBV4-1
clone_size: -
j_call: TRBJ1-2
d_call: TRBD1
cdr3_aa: CASSRTGAIYGYTF
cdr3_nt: TGCGCCAGCAGCCGAACAGGGGCAATCTATGGCTACACCTTC

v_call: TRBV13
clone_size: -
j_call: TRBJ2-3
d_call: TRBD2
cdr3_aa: CASSLSGLAGADTQYF
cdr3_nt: TGTGCCAGCAGCTTATCGGGACTAGCTGGCGCAGATACGCAGTATTTT

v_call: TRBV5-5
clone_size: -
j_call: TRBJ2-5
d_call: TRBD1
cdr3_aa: CASSTGDTQETQYF
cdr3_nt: TGTGCCAGCAGCACAGGGGACACACAAGAGACCCAGTACTTC

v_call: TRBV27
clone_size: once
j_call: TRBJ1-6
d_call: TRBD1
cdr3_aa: CASSLSTGGRSPLHF
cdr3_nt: TGTGCCAGCAGTTTATCGACAGGGGGTCGGTCACCCCTCCACTTT

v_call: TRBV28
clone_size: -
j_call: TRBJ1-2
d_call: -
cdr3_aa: CASHWASYGYTF
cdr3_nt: TGTGCCAGCCATTGGGCGAGCTATGGCTACACCTTC

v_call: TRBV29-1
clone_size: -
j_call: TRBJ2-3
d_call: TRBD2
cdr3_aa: CSVTRFGTSGTTDTQYF
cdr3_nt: TGCAGCGTAACGAGGTTTGGGACTAGTGGAACCACAGATACGCAGTATTTT

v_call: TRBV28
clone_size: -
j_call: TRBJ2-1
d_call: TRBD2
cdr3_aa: CASSSLSGRADNEQFF
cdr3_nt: TGTGCCAGCAGTTCCCTTAGCGGGAGGGCCGACAATGAGCAGTTCTTC

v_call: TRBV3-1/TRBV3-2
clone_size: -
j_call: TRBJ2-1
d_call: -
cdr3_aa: CASSQDKEQFF
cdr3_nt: TGTGCCAGCAGCCAAGACAAAGAGCAGTTCTTC

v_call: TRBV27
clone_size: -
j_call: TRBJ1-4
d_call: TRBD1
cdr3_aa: CASSFGTALNEKLFF
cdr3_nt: TGTGCCAGCAGTTTCGGGACAGCCTTGAATGAAAAACTGTTTTTT

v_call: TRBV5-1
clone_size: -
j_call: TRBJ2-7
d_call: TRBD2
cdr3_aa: CASSLAGEGGLSSYEQYF
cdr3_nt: TGCGCCAGCAGCTTAGCGGGAGAGGGGGGATTAAGCTCCTACGAGCAGTACTTC

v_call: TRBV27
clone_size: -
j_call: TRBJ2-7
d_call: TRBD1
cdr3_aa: CASRKGQGASYEQYF
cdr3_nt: TGTGCCAGCAGAAAAGGACAGGGGGCTTCCTACGAGCAGTACTTC

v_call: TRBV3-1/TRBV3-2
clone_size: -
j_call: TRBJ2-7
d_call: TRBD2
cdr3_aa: CASSHSLAGSYEQYF
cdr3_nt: TGTGCCAGCAGCCACTCTCTAGCGGGCTCCTACGAGCAGTACTTC

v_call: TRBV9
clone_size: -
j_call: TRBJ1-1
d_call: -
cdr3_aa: CASSVEGRSTEAFF
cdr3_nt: TGTGCCAGCAGCGTAGAGGGGAGGAGCACTGAAGCTTTCTTT

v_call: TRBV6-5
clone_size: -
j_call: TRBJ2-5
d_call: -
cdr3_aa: CASRRTERETQYF
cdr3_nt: TGTGCCAGCAGACGGACAGAGAGGGAGACCCAGTACTTC

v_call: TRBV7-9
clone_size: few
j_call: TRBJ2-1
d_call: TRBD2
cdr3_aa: CASSSWGRGQYNEQFF
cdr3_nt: TGTGCCAGCAGCTCCTGGGGGAGGGGTCAATACAATGAGCAGTTCTTC

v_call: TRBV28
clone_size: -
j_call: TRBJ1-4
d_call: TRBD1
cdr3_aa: CASSLSRDRGYNEKLFF
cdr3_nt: TGTGCCAGCAGTTTATCCCGGGACAGGGGTTATAATGAAAAACTGTTTTTT